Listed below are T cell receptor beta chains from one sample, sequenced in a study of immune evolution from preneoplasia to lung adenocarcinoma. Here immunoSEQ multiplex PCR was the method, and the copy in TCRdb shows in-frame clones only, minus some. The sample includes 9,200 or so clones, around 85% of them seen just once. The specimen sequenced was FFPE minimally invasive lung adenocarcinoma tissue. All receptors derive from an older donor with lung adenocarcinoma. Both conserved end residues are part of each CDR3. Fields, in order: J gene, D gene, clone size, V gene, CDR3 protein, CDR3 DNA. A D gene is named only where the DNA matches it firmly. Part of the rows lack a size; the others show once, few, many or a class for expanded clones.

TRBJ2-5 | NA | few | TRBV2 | CASSRQETQYF | TGTGCCAGCTCGCGGCAAGAGACCCAGTACTTC
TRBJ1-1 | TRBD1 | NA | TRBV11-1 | CASSLRQGAFAFF | TGTGCCAGCAGCTTACGACAGGGGGCATTTGCTTTCTTT
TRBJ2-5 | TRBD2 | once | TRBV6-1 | CASSAAGGYQETQYF | TGTGCCAGCAGTGCGGCGGGGGGGTACCAAGAGACCCAGTACTTC
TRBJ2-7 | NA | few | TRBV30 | CAWSVWDGSYEQYF | TGTGCCTGGAGTGTATGGGACGGTTCCTACGAGCAGTACTTC
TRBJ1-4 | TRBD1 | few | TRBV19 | CASSIQGAREKLFF | TGTGCCAGTAGTATCCAGGGGGCGCGTGAAAAACTGTTTTTT
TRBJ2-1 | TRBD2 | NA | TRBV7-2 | CASSWGLAEQFF | TGTGCCAGCAGCTGGGGACTAGCGGAGCAGTTCTTC
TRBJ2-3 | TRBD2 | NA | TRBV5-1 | CASSSGTSGTLTDTQYF | TGCGCCAGCAGCTCGGGGACTAGCGGCACACTTACAGATACGCAGTATTTT
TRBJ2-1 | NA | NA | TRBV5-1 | CASSSQGYSYNEQFF | TGCGCCAGCAGCTCCCAGGGATACTCCTACAATGAGCAGTTCTTC
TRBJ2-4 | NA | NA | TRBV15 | CATSTTIGVIQYF | TGTGCCACCAGCACTACCATTGGGGTCATTCAGTACTTC
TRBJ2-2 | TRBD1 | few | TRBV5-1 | CASSPWGQGYTGELFF | TGCGCCAGCAGCCCGTGGGGACAGGGTTACACCGGGGAGCTGTTTTTT
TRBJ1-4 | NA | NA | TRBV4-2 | CASSQDRAGAKSEKLFF | TGTGCCAGCAGCCAAGATCGCGCGGGGGCAAAAAGCGAAAAACTGTTTTTT
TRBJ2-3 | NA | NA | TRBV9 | CASNPDSLTDTQYF | TGTGCCAGCAACCCGGACAGCCTCACAGATACGCAGTATTTT
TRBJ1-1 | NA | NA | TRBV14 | CASSQIGGNTEAFF | TGTGCCAGCAGCCAAATCGGAGGGAACACTGAAGCTTTCTTT
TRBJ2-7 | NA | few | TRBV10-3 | CASQGTTYEQYF | TGTGCCAGCCAGGGGACAACCTACGAGCAGTACTTC
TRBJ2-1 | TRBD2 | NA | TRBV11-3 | CASSPPSGSSYNEQFF | TGTGCCAGCAGCCCGCCTAGCGGGAGCTCCTACAATGAGCAGTTCTTC
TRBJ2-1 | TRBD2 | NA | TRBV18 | CASSPLADYTYNEQFF | TGTGCCAGCTCACCCCTAGCGGACTACACCTACAATGAGCAGTTCTTC